The T cell receptor beta chain under discussion was sequenced for a study of blood T cell repertoires in COVID-19. Study context: Samples of COVID-19 (acute and convalescent) were obtained from the United States, Italy and Spain. PBMCs, B-cell-depleted T cells, or T cells were the source of the cDNA or gDNA that made up the material.

Trimming took 2 bases from V and 1 from J, leaving 12 bases between them. In germline, CDR1 is SGHAT, CDR2 FQNNGV. This CDR3 has 15 residues. Sequenced by immunoSEQ multiplex PCR; TCRdb stores in-frame clones only, minus some. The repertoire holds over 200,000 clones, with approximately 89% as singletons. Individuals drawn from about 26 US areas were roughly 18 to 95 years old. Participants' own reports of clinical history determined their cohort assignment. V usage is TRBV11-2 and J usage is TRBJ2-7, with D possibly matching TRBD2 (5 bases). The specimen was PBMCs or T cells enriched from blood (not recorded which). This sequence was found in a woman aged 40-49 years with acute COVID-19. CDR3 bases: TGTGCCAGCAGCTTATACGGAGGACTTTCCTACGAGCAGTACGTC. This sequence encodes CASSLYGGLSYEQYV.